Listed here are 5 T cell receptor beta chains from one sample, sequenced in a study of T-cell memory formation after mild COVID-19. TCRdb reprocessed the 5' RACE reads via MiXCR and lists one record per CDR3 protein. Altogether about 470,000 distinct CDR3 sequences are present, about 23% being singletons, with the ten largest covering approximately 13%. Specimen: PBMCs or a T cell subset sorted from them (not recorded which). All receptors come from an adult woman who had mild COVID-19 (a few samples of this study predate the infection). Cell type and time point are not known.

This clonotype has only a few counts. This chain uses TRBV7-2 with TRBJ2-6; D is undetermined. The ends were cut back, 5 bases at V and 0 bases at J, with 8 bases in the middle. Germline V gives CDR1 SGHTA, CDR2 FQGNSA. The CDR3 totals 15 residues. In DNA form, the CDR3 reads TGTGCCAGCAGCACGGACGCCTCTGGGGCCAACGTCCTGACTTTC. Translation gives CASSTDASGANVLTF.

The CDR3 nucleotides read TGCGCCAGCAGCTTTACTAGCGGGACGACCTACGAGCAGTACTTC. It encodes CASSFTSGTTYEQYF. The V call is TRBV5-1, the J call TRBJ2-7; 10 bases are shared with TRBD2. Germline V gene sequence: CDR1 SGHRS, CDR2 YFSETQ. V lost 2 bases, J lost 2 bases, and 4 bases stayed unmatched. The CDR3 totals 15 residues. The entire variable domain, with the rest obtained from reference TRBV5-1 and TRBJ2-7, is as follows: KAGVTQTPRYLIKTRGQQVTLSCSPISGHRSVSWYQQTPGQGLQFLFEYFSETQRNKGNFPGRFSGRQFSNSRSEMNVSTLELGDSALYLCASSFTSGTTYEQYFGPGTRLTVT.

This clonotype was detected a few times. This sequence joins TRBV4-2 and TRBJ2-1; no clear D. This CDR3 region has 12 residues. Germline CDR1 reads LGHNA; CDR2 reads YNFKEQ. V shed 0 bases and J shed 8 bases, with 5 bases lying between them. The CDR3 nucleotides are TGTGCCAGCAGCCAAGAGGCCGATGAGCAGTTCTTC. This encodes CASSQEADEQFF.

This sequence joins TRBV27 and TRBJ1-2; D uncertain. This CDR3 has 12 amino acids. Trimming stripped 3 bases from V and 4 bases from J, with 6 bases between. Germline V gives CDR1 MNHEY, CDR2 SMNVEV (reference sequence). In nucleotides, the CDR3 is TGTGCCAGCAGTTTGAATGGCTATGGCTACACCTTC. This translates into CASSLNGYGYTF.

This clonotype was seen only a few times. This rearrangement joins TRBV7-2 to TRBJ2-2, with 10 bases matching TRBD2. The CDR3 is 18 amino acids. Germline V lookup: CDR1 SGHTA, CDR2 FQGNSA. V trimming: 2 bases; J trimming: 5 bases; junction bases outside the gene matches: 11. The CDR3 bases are TGTGCCAGCAGCTTAAGAAGCGGGGGGGTCAGAAGGACCGGGGAGCTGTTTTTT. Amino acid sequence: CASSLRSGGVRRTGELFF. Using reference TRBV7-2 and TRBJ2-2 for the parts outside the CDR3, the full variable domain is GAGVSQSPSNKVTEKGKDVELRCDPISGHTALYWYRQSLGQGLEFLIYFQGNSAPDKSGLPSDRFSAERTGGSVSTLTIQRTQQEDSAVYLCASSLRSGGVRRTGELFFGEGSRLTVL.